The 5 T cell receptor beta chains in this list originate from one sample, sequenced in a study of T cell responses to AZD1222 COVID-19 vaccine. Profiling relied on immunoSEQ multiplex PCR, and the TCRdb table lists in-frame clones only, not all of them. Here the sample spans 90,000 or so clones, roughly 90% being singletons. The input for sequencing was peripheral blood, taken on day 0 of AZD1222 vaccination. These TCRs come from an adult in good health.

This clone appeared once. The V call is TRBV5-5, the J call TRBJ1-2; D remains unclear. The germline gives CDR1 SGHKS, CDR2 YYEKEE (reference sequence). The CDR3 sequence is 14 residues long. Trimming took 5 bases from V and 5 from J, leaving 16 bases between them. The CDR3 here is CASSGDALEYGYTF. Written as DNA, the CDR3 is TGTGCCAGCAGTGGCGACGCCCTGGAATATGGCTACACCTTC.

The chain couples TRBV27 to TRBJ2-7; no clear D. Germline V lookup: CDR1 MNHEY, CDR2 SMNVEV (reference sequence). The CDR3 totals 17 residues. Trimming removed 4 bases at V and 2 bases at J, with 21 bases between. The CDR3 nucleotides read TGTGCCAGCAGTTCCCGGCCAGGCCACCCGCGACCCTACGAGCAGTACTTC. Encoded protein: CASSSRPGHPRPYEQYF.

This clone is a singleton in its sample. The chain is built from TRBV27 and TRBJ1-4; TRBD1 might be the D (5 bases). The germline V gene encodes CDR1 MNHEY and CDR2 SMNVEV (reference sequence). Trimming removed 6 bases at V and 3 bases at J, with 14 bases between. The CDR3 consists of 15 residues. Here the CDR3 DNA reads TGTGCCAGCAGACCGCCAGGGATTCCTAATGAAAAACTGTTTTTT. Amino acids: CASRPPGIPNEKLFF.

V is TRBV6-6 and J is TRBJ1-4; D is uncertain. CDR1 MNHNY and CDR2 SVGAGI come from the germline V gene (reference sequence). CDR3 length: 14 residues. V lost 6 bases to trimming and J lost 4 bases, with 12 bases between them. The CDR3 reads CASRPRQVNEKLFF. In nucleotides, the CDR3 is TGTGCCAGCAGACCCCGACAAGTTAATGAAAAACTGTTTTTT.

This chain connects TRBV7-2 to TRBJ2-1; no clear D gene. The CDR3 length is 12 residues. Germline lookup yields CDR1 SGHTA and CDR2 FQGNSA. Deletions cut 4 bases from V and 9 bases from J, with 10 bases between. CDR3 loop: CASSSASVEQFF. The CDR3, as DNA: TGTGCCAGCAGCTCCGCCTCGGTTGAGCAGTTCTTC.